Listed here are 18 T cell receptor beta chains from one sample, sequenced in a study of cytomegalovirus exposure and HLA in healthy donors. PCR involved 60 Vbeta and 13 Jbeta primers. The method was immunoSEQ multiplex PCR; TCRdb's version includes in-frame clones alone and lacks a portion of them. The repertoire includes 140,000 to 150,000 clones, 80% to 85% of them detected once, and 3% to 3.5% sits in the top ten. Sequencing used PBMCs. Receptors originate from a male donor in good health and CMV-seronegative.

The chain recombines TRBV4-1 with TRBJ1-1; 12 nucleotides agree with TRBD1. Germline-derived CDR1 and CDR2 are MGHRA and YSYEKL. The CDR3 is made up of 15 amino acids. V was pared by 0 bases and J by 6 bases, with 2 bases of the junction left unmatched. The CDR3 loop reads CASSQDGDRGPEAFF. DNA for the CDR3: TGCGCCAGCAGCCAAGATGGGGACAGGGGGCCTGAAGCTTTCTTT.

The chain has TRBV27 and TRBJ2-7; TRBD1 agrees at 10 bases. In germline, CDR1 is MNHEY, CDR2 SMNVEV (reference sequence). CDR3 length: 14 amino acids. J gave up 6 bases and V 3 bases, and 5 bases lay outside the gene matches. In DNA, the CDR3 is TGTGCCAGCAGTTTGGGGACAGGGGTCGGCGAGCAGTACTTC. Encoded protein: CASSLGTGVGEQYF.

The table lists this clone with a count of one. The rearrangement uses TRBV18 and TRBJ2-1; tentatively, D is TRBD2 (6 bases). V was pared by 6 bases and J by 2 bases, with 14 bases between. The CDR3 sequence is 15 residues long. The germline CDR1 and CDR2 sequences are KGHSH and LQKENI. The CDR3 sequence is CASSLGSDPYNEQFF. For the CDR3, the DNA is TGTGCCAGCTCCCTCGGGAGTGACCCCTACAATGAGCAGTTCTTC. Full variable domain (rest looked up from reference TRBV18 and TRBJ2-1): NAGVMQNPRHLVRRRGQEARLRCSPMKGHSHVYWYRQLPEEGLKFMVYLQKENIIDESGMPKERFSAEFPKEGPSILRIQQVVRGDSAAYFCASSLGSDPYNEQFFGPGTRLTVL.

A note on this clone: The same CDR3 is also encoded by other DNA sequences in this sample. V and J are TRBV27 and TRBJ2-7; the match to TRBD1 covers 10 bases. This CDR3 is 14 amino acids long. From germline, CDR1 is MNHEY and CDR2 SMNVEV (reference sequence). J lost 3 bases, V lost 7 bases, and 6 bases had no gene match. For the CDR3, the DNA is TGTGCCAGCACTAAAGGACAGGGGGGCTACGAGCAGTACTTC. This translates into CASTKGQGGYEQYF.

This rearrangement joins TRBV11-2 to TRBJ1-2; D remains ambiguous. Trimming left V 0 bases short and J 4 bases short, with 9 bases between. Per germline, CDR1 SGHAT and CDR2 FQNNGV. The CDR3 consists of 14 residues. The CDR3 here is CASSLDLGGYGYTF. The CDR3 nucleotides are TGTGCCAGCAGCTTAGATTTAGGCGGCTATGGCTACACCTTC.

This clone occurred once. The J gene is TRBJ1-2, the V gene TRBV19, with 7 bases identical to TRBD1. V dropped 4 bases and J dropped 1; count of bases not matched to a gene: 6. The germline V gene has CDR1 LNHDA and CDR2 SQIVND (reference sequence). This CDR3 is 15 amino acids long. Here the CDR3 DNA reads TGTGCCAGTAGTAGAGGGACAGCTGATAACTATGGCTACACCTTC. The encoded protein is CASSRGTADNYGYTF. Using reference TRBV19 and TRBJ1-2 for the parts outside the CDR3, the full variable domain is DGGITQSPKYLFRKEGQNVTLSCEQNLNHDAMYWYRQDPGQGLRLIYYSQIVNDFQKGDIAEGYSVSREKKESFPLTVTSAQKNPTAFYLCASSRGTADNYGYTFGSGTRLTVV.

J is TRBJ1-4 and V is TRBV6-5, with D possibly being TRBD1 (5 bases). Trimming took off 0 bases at V and 2 bases at J, with 10 bases between the two ends. CDR3 length: 16 amino acids. Germline V gives CDR1 MNHEY, CDR2 SVGAGI. The CDR3 reads CASSYSIYRTNEKLFF. CDR3 coding DNA: TGTGCCAGCAGTTACTCGATCTACAGGACTAATGAAAAACTGTTTTTT.

This rearrangement joins TRBV28 to TRBJ1-1, with TRBD1 matching 7 bases. V trimming: 6 bases; J trimming: 1 base; junction bases outside the gene matches: 5. This CDR3 is 14 amino acids long. Germline values: CDR1 MDHEN, CDR2 SYDVKM. CDR3 bases: TGTGCCAGCAGGATGGACAGGACGAACACTGAAGCTTTCTTT. The encoded protein is CASRMDRTNTEAFF.

V and J are TRBV10-3 and TRBJ1-2, with TRBD1 matching over 10 bases. Losses at the gene ends were 3 bases for V and 6 bases for J; bases not matched to a gene: 4. The CDR3 is 14 residues long. From germline, CDR1 is ENHRY and CDR2 SYGVKD. The CDR3, as DNA: TGTGCCATCAGTGACCAGACAGGGGGCGATGGCTACACCTTC. This sequence encodes CAISDQTGGDGYTF.

The rearrangement joins TRBV2 to TRBJ2-1; TRBD2 is a possible D gene (5 bases). From germline, CDR1 is SNHLY and CDR2 FYNNEI. V shed 6 bases and J shed 4 bases, with 16 bases lying between them. The CDR3 contains 15 residues. The CDR3 reads CASRTRDLEYNEQFF. The CDR3, as DNA: TGTGCCAGCAGGACCCGGGATTTGGAGTACAATGAGCAGTTCTTC.

This clone has just one count. V usage is TRBV15 and J usage is TRBJ2-3, with 13 nucleotides matching TRBD2. The V gene end was trimmed by 2 bases and the J gene end by 6 bases; junction bases not matched to a gene: 11. Germline V CDR1 and CDR2: LNHNV, YYDKDF (reference sequence). The length of the CDR3 is 18 residues. The CDR3 sequence is CATSRLTGTSGISDTQYF. CDR3 nucleotide sequence: TGTGCCACCAGCAGATTAACCGGGACTAGCGGGATTTCCGATACGCAGTATTTT.

This clone has just a few counts. The chain couples TRBV5-4 to TRBJ2-2, with a tentative D call TRBD1 (7 bases). Germline CDR1 and CDR2: SGHNT and YYREEE (reference sequence). V lost 0 bases, J lost 7 bases, and 13 bases lay in between. The CDR3 extends over 15 amino acids. Here the CDR3 DNA reads TGTGCCAGCAGCTTGGGGAGGGGGCTTGGCGGGGAGCTGTTTTTT. This translates into CASSLGRGLGGELFF.

This clone turned up a few times. The V call is TRBV9, the J call TRBJ2-5, with TRBD2 matching 9 bases. The CDR3 length is 16 residues. The V gene end was trimmed by 0 bases and the J gene end by 3 bases; junction bases not matched to a gene: 6. Germline assignment: CDR1 SGDLS and CDR2 YYNGEE. CDR3 protein: CASSVGAASGKETQYF. DNA of the CDR3: TGTGCCAGCAGCGTAGGGGCGGCTAGCGGGAAAGAGACCCAGTACTTC.

The chain employs TRBV9 and TRBJ2-2, with D possibly TRBD2 on 6 matching bases. Trimming took off 5 bases at V and 4 bases at J, with 12 bases between the two ends. Germline CDR1 and CDR2: SGDLS and YYNGEE. The CDR3 loop spans 14 amino acids. The CDR3 nucleotides are TGTGCCAGCAGGTGGGGGGAATTCACCGGGGAGCTGTTTTTT. It encodes CASRWGEFTGELFF.

The CDR3 DNA reads as TGTGCCAGCAGCCTCCAAGGGACTAGCGGGAGCACAGATACGCAGTATTTT. Translation gives CASSLQGTSGSTDTQYF. This chain links TRBV4-2 with TRBJ2-3, with TRBD2 identical over 12 bases. The length of the CDR3 is 17 residues. The J segment lost 0 bases and the V segment lost 4 bases, leaving 5 bases of the junction unmatched. Looked up from germline, CDR1 is LGHNA and CDR2 is YNFKEQ.

This rearrangement joins TRBV9 to TRBJ2-1; D is perhaps TRBD2 (6 bases). V was trimmed by 3 bases and J by 4 bases, leaving 17 bases between them. The germline gives CDR1 SGDLS, CDR2 YYNGEE. The CDR3 loop spans 16 amino acids. This CDR3 reads CASSGSSPAGYNEQFF. The CDR3 nucleotides read TGTGCCAGCAGCGGTAGTTCGCCGGCGGGGTACAATGAGCAGTTCTTC. The entire variable domain, with the rest obtained from reference TRBV9 and TRBJ2-1, is as follows: DSGVTQTPKHLITATGQRVTLRCSPRSGDLSVYWYQQSLDQGLQFLIQYYNGEERAKGNILERFSAQQFPDLHSELNLSSLELGDSALYFCASSGSSPAGYNEQFFGPGTRLTVL.

This chain links TRBV7-8 with TRBJ1-2, with 9 nucleotides matching TRBD1. V was pared by 1 base and J by 5 bases, with 5 bases of the junction left unmatched. The CDR3 contains 15 residues. In germline, CDR1 is SGHVS, CDR2 FQNEAQ. CDR3 residues: CASSLGDRVRYGYTF. The DNA for the CDR3 is TGTGCCAGCAGCTTAGGGGACAGGGTACGGTATGGCTACACCTTC.

This rearrangement joins TRBV15 to TRBJ2-7; D is perhaps TRBD2 (5 bases). CDR1 LNHNV and CDR2 YYDKDF come from the germline V gene (reference sequence). V dropped 1 base and J dropped 7 bases, with 14 bases sitting between them. The CDR3 loop spans 14 amino acids. The CDR3 sequence: CATSRAQRSEEQYF. In DNA form, the CDR3 reads TGTGCCACCAGCAGAGCCCAGCGGTCGGAGGAGCAGTACTTC.